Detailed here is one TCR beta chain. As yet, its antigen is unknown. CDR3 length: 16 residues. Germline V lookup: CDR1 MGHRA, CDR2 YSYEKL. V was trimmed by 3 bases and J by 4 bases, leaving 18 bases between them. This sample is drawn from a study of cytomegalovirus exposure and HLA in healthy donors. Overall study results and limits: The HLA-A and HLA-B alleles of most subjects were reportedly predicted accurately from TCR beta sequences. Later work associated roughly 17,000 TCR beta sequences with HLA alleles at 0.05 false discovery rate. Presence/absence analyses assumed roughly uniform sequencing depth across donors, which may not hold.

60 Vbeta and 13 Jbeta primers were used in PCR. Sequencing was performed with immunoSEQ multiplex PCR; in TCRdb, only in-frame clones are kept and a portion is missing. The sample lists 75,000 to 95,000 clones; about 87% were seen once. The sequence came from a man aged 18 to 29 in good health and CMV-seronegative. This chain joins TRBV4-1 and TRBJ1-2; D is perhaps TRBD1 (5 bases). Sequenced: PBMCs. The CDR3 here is CASSQPTGAKPYGYTF. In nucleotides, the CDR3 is TGCGCCAGCAGCCAGCCCACTGGGGCGAAACCCTATGGCTACACCTTC.